What follows is one T cell receptor beta chain and its context. This entry comes from a study of blood T cell repertoires in COVID-19. Sequencing used immunoSEQ multiplex PCR; TCRdb keeps in-frame clones, though not all of them. The sample yields 30,000 to 50,000 clones, around three quarters seen once. The V gene's germline CDR1 is MNHNS and CDR2 SASEGT. This CDR3 contains 18 residues. Trimming took 2 bases from V and 6 from J, leaving 23 bases between them. The chain has TRBV6-1 and TRBJ2-1, with a possible D match to TRBD2 (6 bases). The sample was peripheral blood. The sequence was obtained from a man of 80 years or more with active or convalescent COVID-19. The CDR3 sequence: CASSESGAGTGKLNEQFF. As DNA, the CDR3 is TGTGCCAGCAGTGAATCTGGGGCCGGGACTGGAAAACTCAATGAGCAGTTCTTC.